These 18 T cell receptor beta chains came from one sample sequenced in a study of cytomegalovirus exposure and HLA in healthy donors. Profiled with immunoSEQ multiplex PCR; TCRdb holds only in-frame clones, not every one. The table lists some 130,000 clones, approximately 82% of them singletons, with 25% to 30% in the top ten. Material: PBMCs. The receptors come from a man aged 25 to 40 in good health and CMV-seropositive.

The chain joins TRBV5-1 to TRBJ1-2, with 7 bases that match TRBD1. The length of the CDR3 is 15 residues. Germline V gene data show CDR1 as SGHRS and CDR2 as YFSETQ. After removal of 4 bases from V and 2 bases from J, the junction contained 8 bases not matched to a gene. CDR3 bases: TGCGCCAGCAGCGTCCAGGGGGACCCGAACTATGGCTACACCTTC. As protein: CASSVQGDPNYGYTF.

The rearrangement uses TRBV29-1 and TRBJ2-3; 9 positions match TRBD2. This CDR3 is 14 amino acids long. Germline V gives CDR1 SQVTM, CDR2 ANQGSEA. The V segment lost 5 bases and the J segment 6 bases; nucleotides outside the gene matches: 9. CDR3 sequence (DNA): TGCAGCGTTCGTAGCGGGACTAGCTACGATACGCAGTATTTT. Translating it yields CSVRSGTSYDTQYF.

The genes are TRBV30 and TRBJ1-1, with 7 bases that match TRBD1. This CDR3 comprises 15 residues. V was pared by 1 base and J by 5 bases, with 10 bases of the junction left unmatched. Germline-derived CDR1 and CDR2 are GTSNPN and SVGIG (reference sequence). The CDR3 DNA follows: TGTGCCTGGAGTGACAAGGGGGCAGGGCGAACTGAAGCTTTCTTT. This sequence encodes CAWSDKGAGRTEAFF.

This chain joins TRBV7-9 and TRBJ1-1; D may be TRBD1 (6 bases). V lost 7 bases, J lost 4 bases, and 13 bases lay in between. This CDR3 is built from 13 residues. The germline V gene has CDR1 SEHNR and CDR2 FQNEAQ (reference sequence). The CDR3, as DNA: TGTGCCAGCATCCTGGGACATCTCACTGAAGCTTTCTTT. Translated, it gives CASILGHLTEAFF.

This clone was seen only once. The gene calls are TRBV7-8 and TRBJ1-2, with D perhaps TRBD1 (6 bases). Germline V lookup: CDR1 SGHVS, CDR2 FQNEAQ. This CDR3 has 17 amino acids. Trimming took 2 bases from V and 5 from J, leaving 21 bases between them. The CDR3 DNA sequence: TGTGCCAGCAGCTTATCGGAACGGGGGGCGCCGGGATATGGCTACACCTTC. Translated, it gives CASSLSERGAPGYGYTF.

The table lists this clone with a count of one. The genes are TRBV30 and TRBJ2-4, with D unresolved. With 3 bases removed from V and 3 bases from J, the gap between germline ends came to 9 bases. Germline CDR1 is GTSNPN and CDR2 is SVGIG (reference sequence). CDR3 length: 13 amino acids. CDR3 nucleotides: TGTGCCTGGAGCGCCGAGAGCAAAAACATTCAGTACTTC. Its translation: CAWSAESKNIQYF.

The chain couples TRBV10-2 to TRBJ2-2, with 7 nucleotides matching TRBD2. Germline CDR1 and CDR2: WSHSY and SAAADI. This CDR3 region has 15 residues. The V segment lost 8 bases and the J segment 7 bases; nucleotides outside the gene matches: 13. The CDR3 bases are TGCGCCAGCCAAAATCGGGGGGAGGGAATCGGGGAGCTGTTTTTT. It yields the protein CASQNRGEGIGELFF.

The CDR3 is CASRSVGGRPEYF. The CDR3, as DNA: TGTGCCAGTAGATCCGTGGGCGGGAGACCTGAGTATTTT. This rearrangement joins TRBV19 to TRBJ2-3; 7 nucleotides match TRBD2. CDR3 length: 13 residues. The junction had 13 bases not matched to a gene; V was cut back by 6 bases and J by 13 bases. The germline V gene encodes CDR1 LNHDA and CDR2 SQIVND (reference sequence).

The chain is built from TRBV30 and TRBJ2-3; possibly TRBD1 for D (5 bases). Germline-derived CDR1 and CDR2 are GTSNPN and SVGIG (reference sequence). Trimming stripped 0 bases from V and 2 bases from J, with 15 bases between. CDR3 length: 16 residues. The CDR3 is CAWSVVGRPSTDTQYF. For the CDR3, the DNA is TGTGCCTGGAGTGTTGTGGGGCGGCCTTCCACAGATACGCAGTATTTT.

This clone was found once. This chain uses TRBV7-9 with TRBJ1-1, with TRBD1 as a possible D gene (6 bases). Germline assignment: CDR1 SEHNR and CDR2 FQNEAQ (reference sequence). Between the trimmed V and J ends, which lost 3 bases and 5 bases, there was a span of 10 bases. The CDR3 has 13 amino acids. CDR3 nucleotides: TGTGCCAGCAGCTTCGAACAGGGAACTGAAGCTTTCTTT. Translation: CASSFEQGTEAFF.

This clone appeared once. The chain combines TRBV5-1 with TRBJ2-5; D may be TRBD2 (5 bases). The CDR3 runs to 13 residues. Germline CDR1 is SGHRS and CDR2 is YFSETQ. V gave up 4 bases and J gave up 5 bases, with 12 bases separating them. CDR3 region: CASSREGSETQYF. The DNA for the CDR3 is TGCGCCAGCAGCCGCGAGGGTTCTGAGACCCAGTACTTC.

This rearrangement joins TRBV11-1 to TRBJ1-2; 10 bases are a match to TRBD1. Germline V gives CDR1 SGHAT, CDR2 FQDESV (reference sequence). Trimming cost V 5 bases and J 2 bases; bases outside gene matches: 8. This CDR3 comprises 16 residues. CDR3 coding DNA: TGTGCCAGCAGCAGAACGGGGACAGGGGCAAACTATGGCTACACCTTC. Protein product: CASSRTGTGANYGYTF. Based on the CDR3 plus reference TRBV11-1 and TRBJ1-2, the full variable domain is EAEVAQSPRYKITEKSQAVAFWCDPISGHATLYWYRQILGQGPELLVQFQDESVVDDSQLPKDRFSAERLKGVDSTLKIQPAELGDSAMYLCASSRTGTGANYGYTFGSGTRLTVV.

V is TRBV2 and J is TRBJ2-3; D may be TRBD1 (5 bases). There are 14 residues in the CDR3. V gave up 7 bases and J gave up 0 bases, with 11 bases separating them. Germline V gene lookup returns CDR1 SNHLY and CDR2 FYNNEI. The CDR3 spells CASNGALSTDTQYF. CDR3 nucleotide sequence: TGTGCCAGCAATGGGGCGCTGAGCACAGATACGCAGTATTTT.

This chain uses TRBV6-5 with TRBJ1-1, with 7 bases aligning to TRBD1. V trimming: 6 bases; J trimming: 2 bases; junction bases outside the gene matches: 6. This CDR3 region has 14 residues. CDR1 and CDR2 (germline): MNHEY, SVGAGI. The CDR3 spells CASRDDRANTEAFF. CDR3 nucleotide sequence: TGTGCCAGCAGAGACGACAGGGCCAACACTGAAGCTTTCTTT.

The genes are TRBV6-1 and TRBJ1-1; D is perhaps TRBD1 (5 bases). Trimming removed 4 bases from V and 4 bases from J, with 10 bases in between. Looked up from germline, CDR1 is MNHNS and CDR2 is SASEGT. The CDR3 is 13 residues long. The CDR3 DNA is TGTGCCAGCAGTGGGGTGGGGGGCACTGAAGCTTTCTTT. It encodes CASSGVGGTEAFF.

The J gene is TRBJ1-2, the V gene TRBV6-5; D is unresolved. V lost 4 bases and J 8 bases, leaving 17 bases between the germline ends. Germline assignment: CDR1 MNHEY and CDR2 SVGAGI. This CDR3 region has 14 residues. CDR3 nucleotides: TGTGCCAGCAGTTTTACGGTGACCGGGGTCGGCTACACCTTC. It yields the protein CASSFTVTGVGYTF.

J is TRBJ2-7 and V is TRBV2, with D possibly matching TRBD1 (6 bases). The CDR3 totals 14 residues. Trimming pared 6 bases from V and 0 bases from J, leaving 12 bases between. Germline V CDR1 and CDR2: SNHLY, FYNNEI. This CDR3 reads CASRSTGSSYEQYF. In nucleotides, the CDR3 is TGTGCCAGCAGATCCACAGGGTCCTCCTACGAGCAGTACTTC.

For the CDR3, the DNA is TGTGCCAGCAGCTTAGCGGGACAGGGAGATGAAAAACTGTTTTTT. As protein: CASSLAGQGDEKLFF. This rearrangement joins TRBV7-9 to TRBJ1-4; TRBD1 aligns across 9 bases. The V and J ends lost 0 bases and 6 bases, in that order; junction bases with no gene match: 2. The CDR3 is 15 residues long. CDR1 SEHNR and CDR2 FQNEAQ come from the germline V gene (reference sequence).